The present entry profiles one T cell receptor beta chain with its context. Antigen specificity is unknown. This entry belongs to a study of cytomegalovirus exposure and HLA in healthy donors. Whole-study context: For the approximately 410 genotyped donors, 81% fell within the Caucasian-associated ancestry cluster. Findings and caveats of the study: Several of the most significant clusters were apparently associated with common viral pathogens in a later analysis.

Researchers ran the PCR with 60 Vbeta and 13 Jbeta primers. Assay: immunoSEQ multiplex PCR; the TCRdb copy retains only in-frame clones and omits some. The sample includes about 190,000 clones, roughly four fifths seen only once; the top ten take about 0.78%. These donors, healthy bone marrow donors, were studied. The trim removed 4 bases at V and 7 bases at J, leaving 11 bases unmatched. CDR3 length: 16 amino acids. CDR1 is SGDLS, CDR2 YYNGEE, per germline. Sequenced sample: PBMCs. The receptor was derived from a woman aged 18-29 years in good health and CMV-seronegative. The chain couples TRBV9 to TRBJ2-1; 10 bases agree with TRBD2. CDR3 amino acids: CASSLRAGGIGNEQFF. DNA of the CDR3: TGTGCCAGCAGCCTCCGAGCGGGAGGGATTGGGAATGAGCAGTTCTTC.